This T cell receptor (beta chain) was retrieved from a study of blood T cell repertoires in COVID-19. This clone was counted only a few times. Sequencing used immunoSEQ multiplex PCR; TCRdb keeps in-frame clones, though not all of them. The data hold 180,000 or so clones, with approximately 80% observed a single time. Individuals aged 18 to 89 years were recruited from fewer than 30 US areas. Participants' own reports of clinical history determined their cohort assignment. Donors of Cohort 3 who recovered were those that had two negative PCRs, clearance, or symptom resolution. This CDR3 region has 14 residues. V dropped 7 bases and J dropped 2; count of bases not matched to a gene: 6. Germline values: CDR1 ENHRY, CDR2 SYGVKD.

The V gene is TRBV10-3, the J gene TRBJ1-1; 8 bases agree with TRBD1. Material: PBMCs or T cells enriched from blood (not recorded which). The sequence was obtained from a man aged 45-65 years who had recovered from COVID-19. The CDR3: CAITGTGDNTEAFF. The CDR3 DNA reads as TGTGCCATCACCGGGACAGGTGATAACACTGAAGCTTTCTTT.